This TCR beta chain was documented in a study of memory B cells and T cells in multiple sclerosis. The study's findings and limits: Compartments had unequal clone-set sizes, affecting shared clonotype counts.

Germline V gene lookup returns CDR1 GTSNPN and CDR2 SVGIG (reference sequence). The CDR3 is 14 residues long. CFSE-dim autoproliferating and CFSE-high non-proliferating T cells from unstimulated culture were sequenced separately. Pooled replicate wells came from about 50 million CFSE-labeled PBMCs cultured less than 8 days without stimulus. PBMCs were labeled with around 0.5 uM CFSE and cultured without exogenous stimuli. Profiled with immunoSEQ multiplex PCR; TCRdb holds only in-frame clones, not every one. The table shows roughly 45,000 clones, with almost 85% occurring only once. To note about this clone: The target antigen is unknown. Germline and junction disagree at one end, which may indicate a read error.

This clonotype was sampled from a human donor with multiple sclerosis. V and J are TRBV30 and TRBJ2-7, with 7 bases that match TRBD1. Material: PBMCs from blood kept in culture. The CDR3 DNA sequence: TGTGCCTGGAGTGCGACTCAATACGACAGGGTTCCTCACTTC. It encodes CAWSATQYDRVPHF.